This T cell receptor (beta chain) was captured in a study of T cells in Graves' hyperthyroidism and ophthalmopathy. At the level of the study: Initial diagnosis, before any treatment, was when peripheral blood was collected.

Study-level findings and limits: For ophthalmopathy, model prediction preceded onset by a median around six months. Most clonotypes that expanded in the thyroid above 0.001 also showed up in blood. Classification by a 13 V-J model distinguished ophthalmopathy from stable hyperthyroidism.

Using RNA transcripts as the source, TCR beta CDR3 regions were amplified. Initially, a first-round RT-PCR of the TCR CDR3 employed the HTBI primer set. TCRdb analysed the multiplex PCR reads with MiXCR anew, one entry per CDR3 protein. This sample has 600,000 to 700,000 distinct CDR3 sequences, with about 14% found just once. Germline CDR1 and CDR2: LNHDA and SQIVND (reference sequence). The CDR3 runs 17 residues. V was cut by 4 bases and J by 0 bases, with 18 bases left in between. The table lists this clonotype with many counts. Its antigen remains unidentified. This TCR derives from a woman aged 40 to 55 with Graves' ophthalmopathy. Sequencing used blood. The rearrangement joins TRBV19 to TRBJ1-1; TRBD1 is a possible D gene (5 bases). The CDR3 loop reads CASSTKTANDMNTEAFF. The CDR3 nucleotides read TGTGCCAGTAGTACCAAGACAGCTAACGACATGAACACTGAAGCTTTCTTT.